The T cell receptor beta chain under discussion was sequenced for a study of T cells in Graves' hyperthyroidism and ophthalmopathy. Findings of the study overall: Model output signaled ophthalmopathy a median around 6.9 months ahead of onset.

Germline assignment: CDR1 DFQATT and CDR2 SNEGSKA (reference sequence). The CDR3 is 13 residues long. The ends lost 3 bases at V and 7 bases at J; junction bases unmatched: 5. Points on this clonotype: Its antigen remains unknown.

Amplified TCR beta CDR3 regions derived from RNA transcripts. The study used the HTBI primer set for a first-round RT-PCR of the TCR CDR3. TCRdb itself ran the multiplex PCR reads through MiXCR, one entry per CDR3 protein. There are a few hundred thousand distinct CDR3 sequences in the sample; 46% occur only once, and around 8% lies in the top ten. Reasons for excluding patients were uncontrolled infection, other autoimmune disease, pregnancy or lactation. The sample was peripheral blood or thyroid tissue (not recorded which). The V call is TRBV20-1, the J call TRBJ1-2; the match to TRBD1 covers 10 bases. This receptor was identified in a woman aged 18-30 years with Graves' hyperthyroidism. This chain's CDR3 is CSASPGTGVGYTF. Written as DNA, the CDR3 is TGCAGTGCTAGCCCCGGGACAGGGGTTGGCTACACCTTC.